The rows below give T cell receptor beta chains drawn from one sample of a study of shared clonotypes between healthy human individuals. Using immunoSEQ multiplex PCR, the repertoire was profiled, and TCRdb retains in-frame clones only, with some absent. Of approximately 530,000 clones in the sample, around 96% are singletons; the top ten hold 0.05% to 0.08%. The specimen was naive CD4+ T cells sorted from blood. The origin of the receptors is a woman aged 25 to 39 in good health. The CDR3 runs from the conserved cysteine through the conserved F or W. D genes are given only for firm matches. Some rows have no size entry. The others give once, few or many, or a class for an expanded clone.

TGTGCCAGCAGCTCAAAACTAGCGGGAGGCATATACAATGAGCAGTTCTTC | CASSSKLAGGIYNEQFF | TRBJ2-1 | TRBV7-2 | - | TRBD2
TGTGCCAGCAGTTCAGCGACTAGCGAAGAGACCCAGTACTTC | CASSSATSEETQYF | TRBJ2-5 | TRBV28 | - | TRBD2
TGCGCCAGCAGCCCACAGGGGTTCTTGGGAAGTGGGGAGCTGTTTTTT | CASSPQGFLGSGELFF | TRBJ2-2 | TRBV5-1 | - | TRBD1
TGCGCCAGCAGCACCGGGACTTCCACAGATACGCAGTATTTT | CASSTGTSTDTQYF | TRBJ2-3 | TRBV5-1 | - | -
TGTGCCAGCACCATTAGCGGGAGAACGCATGAGCAGTTCTTC | CASTISGRTHEQFF | TRBJ2-1 | TRBV6-5 | - | TRBD2
TGTGCCAGCAGCTTGTGGGGGAGACGGGACATAGGGTACGAGCAGTACTTC | CASSLWGRRDIGYEQYF | TRBJ2-7 | TRBV5-8 | - | -
TGTGCCAGCAGCGTAGGAATCAGCGGGTCAGATACGCAGTATTTT | CASSVGISGSDTQYF | TRBJ2-3 | TRBV9 | - | -
TGTGCCAGCAGCCCCCGCGGGTTGGCTTTCTTT | CASSPRGLAFF | TRBJ1-1 | TRBV28 | - | -
TGTGCCAGCAGCTTGGCCCCGGGGAGCTATGGCTACACCTTC | CASSLAPGSYGYTF | TRBJ1-2 | TRBV5-4 | - | -
TGTGCCAGCAGTGAACGGTCGGGAGGTCGAAATGAGCAGTTCTTC | CASSERSGGRNEQFF | TRBJ2-1 | TRBV2 | - | TRBD2
TGTGCCAGTAGTCTCCGACAGGGGTATACCTACGAGCAGTACTTC | CASSLRQGYTYEQYF | TRBJ2-7 | TRBV19 | - | TRBD1
TGCGCCAGCAGCCAAACGGATAGGGCGGCCAAAAACATTCAGTACTTC | CASSQTDRAAKNIQYF | TRBJ2-4 | TRBV4-1 | - | -
TGTGCCAGCAGTTTTGGCGGCTCCTACAATGAGCAGTTCTTC | CASSFGGSYNEQFF | TRBJ2-1 | TRBV27 | - | -
TGCGCCAGCAGCCAAGGGCACTCGGAGGCCTACAATGAGCAGTTCTTC | CASSQGHSEAYNEQFF | TRBJ2-1 | TRBV4-1 | - | -
TGTGCCAGCAGCGTAGCGAGCTCTGGAAACACCATATATTTT | CASSVASSGNTIYF | TRBJ1-3 | TRBV9 | once | -
TGCGCCAGCACCCTCCCGGACAGGGGCCCTGGCTACGAGCAGTACTTC | CASTLPDRGPGYEQYF | TRBJ2-7 | TRBV23-1 | - | TRBD1
TGTGCCACCACGACAGGTCATGGAAACACCATATATTTT | CATTTGHGNTIYF | TRBJ1-3 | TRBV15 | - | -
TGTGCCAGTAACAGAGGGGGTTTCAATCAGCCCCAGCATTTT | CASNRGGFNQPQHF | TRBJ1-5 | TRBV6-1 | - | -
TGTGCCAGCAGTTCGGGGACAGGGCTCGGCCTAAGGGCTTTCTTT | CASSSGTGLGLRAFF | TRBJ1-1 | TRBV6-5 | - | TRBD1
TGTGCCAGCAGTGACCGGGACAGGGGGGGAAAACTGTTTTTT | CASSDRDRGGKLFF | TRBJ1-4 | TRBV28 | - | TRBD1
TGTGCCAGCAGCTCCCCTAGGGGGTGGAGCATTCAGTACTTC | CASSSPRGWSIQYF | TRBJ2-4 | TRBV11-2 | - | -
TGCAGCGTTGGACAGGCGGACTATGGCTACACCTTC | CSVGQADYGYTF | TRBJ1-2 | TRBV29-1 | - | -
TGCGCCAGCAGTGAAAACTTGGACTACAATGAGCAGTTCTTC | CASSENLDYNEQFF | TRBJ2-1 | TRBV10-1 | - | -
TGTGCCAGCAGCTTAGATTCCCTGGGGTACACTGAAGCTTTCTTT | CASSLDSLGYTEAFF | TRBJ1-1 | TRBV11-2 | once | -
TGTGCCAGCACCCCCGGAGCCGGACAGGGGGTCCACGAGCAGTACTTC | CASTPGAGQGVHEQYF | TRBJ2-7 | TRBV6-6 | - | TRBD1
TGCGCCAGCAGTGAGGGGAGCTCTGGAAACACCATATATTTT | CASSEGSSGNTIYF | TRBJ1-3 | TRBV5-1 | - | -
TGCAGCGTTGCAGGGGTTAACACAGATACGCAGTATTTT | CSVAGVNTDTQYF | TRBJ2-3 | TRBV29-1 | - | -
TGTGCCATCAACGGACTAGCGGGAGAGACAGATACGCAGTATTTT | CAINGLAGETDTQYF | TRBJ2-3 | TRBV10-3 | - | TRBD2
TGTGCCAGTAGTAGCCTAGGCCACGAGCAGTACTTC | CASSSLGHEQYF | TRBJ2-7 | TRBV19 | - | -
TGTGCCAGTAGGGGGACAGCTTATAGCAATCAGCCCCAGCATTTT | CASRGTAYSNQPQHF | TRBJ1-5 | TRBV19 | - | TRBD1
TGTGCCAGCAGTTTAATGCCTCTGGGCGACAACACTGAAGCTTTCTTT | CASSLMPLGDNTEAFF | TRBJ1-1 | TRBV27 | - | -
TGTGCCATCAGTGCGACCCAAGAGACCCAGTACTTC | CAISATQETQYF | TRBJ2-5 | TRBV10-3 | once | -
TGTGCCAGCAATGTCGTCGAGCAGTACTTC | CASNVVEQYF | TRBJ2-7 | TRBV27 | - | -
TGCGCCAGCAGCCCCCAGGGCAGGAGTGAAAAACTGTTTTTT | CASSPQGRSEKLFF | TRBJ1-4 | TRBV5-1 | - | -
TGTGCCAGTAGTCGGGACAGGGGAAACGAGCAGTACTTC | CASSRDRGNEQYF | TRBJ2-7 | TRBV19 | - | TRBD1
TGTGCCAGCAGAAGACGAATTAGCTACACCTTC | CASRRRISYTF | TRBJ1-2 | TRBV6-1 | - | -
TGTGCCAGCAGCCGGACAGACTATGGCTACACCTTC | CASSRTDYGYTF | TRBJ1-2 | TRBV9 | - | -
TGTGCCAGCAGTGAAGTAAGGTCATACGAGCAGTACTTC | CASSEVRSYEQYF | TRBJ2-7 | TRBV2 | - | -
TGCGCCAGCAGCTTGCTTGGGACAGGAGAAAACATTCAGTACTTC | CASSLLGTGENIQYF | TRBJ2-4 | TRBV5-1 | - | TRBD1
TGCGCCAGCAGCTCGGACAGGGCTGAGGGCTACACCTTC | CASSSDRAEGYTF | TRBJ1-2 | TRBV10-2 | - | TRBD1
TGTGCCAGCAGCCTACCGTTCGTTTTTGGGGGGGATGAGCAGTTCTTC | CASSLPFVFGGDEQFF | TRBJ2-1 | TRBV11-2 | - | TRBD2
TGTGCCAGCAGGTCGACAGTGTACGAGCAGTACTTC | CASRSTVYEQYF | TRBJ2-7 | TRBV28 | - | -
TGTGCCAGCAGTCTGTTGGGGCGGAACACTGAAGCTTTCTTT | CASSLLGRNTEAFF | TRBJ1-1 | TRBV27 | once | -
TGCAGCGTGGGGACAGGGGTTGTTGAAAAACTGTTTTTT | CSVGTGVVEKLFF | TRBJ1-4 | TRBV29-1 | - | TRBD1
TGTGCCAGCTCACCGGGCGGGGGCGCTGGGGCCAACGTCCTGACTTTC | CASSPGGGAGANVLTF | TRBJ2-6 | TRBV18 | - | -
TGTGCAAGTCGCTTATACCCGATGGGCAGCCACAATGAGCAGTTCTTC | CASRLYPMGSHNEQFF | TRBJ2-1 | TRBV12-2 | - | -
TGTGCCAGCAGTCCCGACTGGGGAGGGGGCCAAGAGACCCAGTACTTC | CASSPDWGGGQETQYF | TRBJ2-5 | TRBV11-2 | - | -
TGTGCCAGCAGCTTGGTAGTCGGGAGAGGTTGGGAGACCCAGTACTTC | CASSLVVGRGWETQYF | TRBJ2-5 | TRBV11-2 | - | -
TGTGCCAGCAGCTTACAGGGCCTGAACACTGAAGCTTTCTTT | CASSLQGLNTEAFF | TRBJ1-1 | TRBV7-3 | - | -
TGTGCCAGCAGCTTAGACGTTGGGGGGCCCTACGAGCAGTACTTC | CASSLDVGGPYEQYF | TRBJ2-7 | TRBV7-2 | - | -
TGTGCCAGCAGTTGGCGGGATAGCAATCAGCCCCAGCATTTT | CASSWRDSNQPQHF | TRBJ1-5 | TRBV6-6 | - | -
TGTGCCAGCAGCCCCCGGGACAGGGATTACGAGCAGTACTTC | CASSPRDRDYEQYF | TRBJ2-7 | TRBV4-2 | - | TRBD1
TGTGCCAGCTCAGCAGCGGGTCGGCCCCAGCATTTT | CASSAAGRPQHF | TRBJ1-5 | TRBV18 | - | -
TGTGCCAGCAGTTCGGCAGCGGGAGGGAACGCCTACGAGCAGTACTTC | CASSSAAGGNAYEQYF | TRBJ2-7 | TRBV28 | - | TRBD2
TGTGCCAGCAGCTTAGGGGGGAGACATCAGCAGTTCTTC | CASSLGGRHQQFF | TRBJ2-1 | TRBV7-9 | - | -